This T cell receptor (beta chain) was documented in a study of identical twins (dated by TCRdb to the mid-2010s). Broadly, across the study: To test whether fetal clonotypes persist, the study used deep sequencing on TCR alpha and beta repertoires from monozygotic twins, unrelated adults of various ages, and cord blood. To rule out contamination, the twin experiments were replicated at different times with different library preparation protocols.

Findings and caveats that apply to the study as a whole: In beta out-of-frame sequences, excess twin sharing was weaker, because having fewer shared sequences lowered the signal-to-noise ratio. Zero-insertion analyses could be partly confounded by invariant T cells such as MAIT and iNKT, although diverse VJ usage argued against such confounding for most clonotypes. Because the same donors could not be followed over many years, the conclusions depended on cross-sectional statistical analysis. Abundant cord blood beta clonotypes carried fewer insertions; young adult naive repertoires showed a weaker similar trend, while memory repertoires showed none. Recombination models systematically underestimated out-of-frame TCR alpha sharing in monozygotic twins but agreed with sharing between unrelated individuals. Out-of-frame TCR alpha sequences shared between twins showed an excess of low generation-probability sequences compared with coincidental sharing between unrelated individuals.

Every donor in the study was a healthy Caucasian. The CDR3 measures 16 amino acids from cysteine to phenylalanine. Left in the record is the CDR3 DNA by itself, 48 bases read in frame from the first base. CDR1 and CDR2 (MGHDK, SYGVNS) derive from the germline V gene. V and J are trimmed by 4 bases and 2 bases, and the gene matches miss 9 bases of the junction. This clonotype was counted a few times. The clone's antigen remains unknown. The input lacks base qualities; no much larger clone sits a single base away. Library preparation was by 5' RACE. Reads for this sample came from an Illumina HiSeq 2000. Template switching introduced a universal primer binding site; the final cDNA contained a unique molecular identifier, enabling accurate counting of TCR cDNA molecules. Specific primers in the conserved constant-segment region were used to synthesize first-strand cDNA for TCR alpha and beta chains. To control for contamination, each cDNA library was double barcoded with a SMART-Mk sample barcode plus Illumina barcodes. TruSeq adapter sequences, together with Illumina sample barcodes, were added in two successive PCR steps. The TCR alpha and beta cDNA libraries were sequenced on the Illumina HiSeq platform using custom primers. In the paper's pipeline: MiGEC was used to process raw reads and extract unique molecular identifiers, and MiXCR was used to find CDR3 positions. For each individual, recombination models were inferred using an EM algorithm with the repgenHMM and IGoR tools. The analysis of shared clonotypes was done with the tcR package in R, with sharing normalized by the product of cloneset sizes. To study raw recombination without the effects of thymic and clonal selection, out-of-frame nonproductive sequences were analyzed. TCRdb applied fastp at Q25 and MiXCR to the public reads, then kept only in-frame beta chains. CDR3 protein duplicates are merged, each entry listing the most common genes and DNA. TCRdb assigned the V and J calls; the authors' analysis was not used. The table for this sample lists approximately 1.8 million distinct CDR3 sequences; more than 30% of them were counted only once. The ten largest make up about 0.27% of the sample.

The sequence came from a newborn girl in good health. The V and J genes are TRBV25-1 and TRBJ2-7; 9 bases in the junction line up with TRBD1. Sequencing input: cord blood. The DNA sequence is as follows: TGTGCCAGCAGTGCCGGGACAGGGATAGTGACCTACGAGCAGTACTTC. The encoded protein is CASSAGTGIVTYEQYF.